This TCR beta chain was captured by sequencing in a study of beta chain features in type 1 diabetes. Study-level points and caveats: A closer apparent resemblance between naive, central memory and Treg TCRB repertoires was seen in patients than in healthy donors. A moderate, significant TCRB CDR3 shortening appeared in type 1 diabetes across four CD4+ subsets.

CDR3 length: 12 amino acids. With V trimmed by 8 bases and J by 0 bases, 1 base remained unmatched. Germline CDR1 and CDR2: SGHAT and FQNNGV. Concerning this clone itself: Its antigen is unidentified.

All of the isolated RNA was reverse transcribed, so expressed TCRB transcripts were sequenced. Naive, central memory and regulatory T cell samples yielded about 4 million reads on average. Sequencing used immunoSEQ multiplex PCR; TCRdb keeps in-frame clones, though not all of them. Of approximately 70,000 clones listed, roughly 49% are singletons. The sample comprised central memory CD4+ T cells from blood. The chain is built from TRBV11-2 and TRBJ2-7; TRBD2 matches at 7 bases. This TCR was sampled from a man aged 30 to 45 with type 1 diabetes. CDR3 bases: TGTGCCAGCGGGAGGGCCTCCTACGAGCAGTACTTC. Translation gives CASGRASYEQYF. Together with reference TRBV11-2 and TRBJ2-7, the CDR3 gives the full variable domain: EAGVAQSPRYKIIEKRQSVAFWCNPISGHATLYWYQQILGQGPKLLIQFQNNGVVDDSQLPKDRFSAERLKGVDSTLKIQPAKLEDSAVYLCASGRASYEQYFGPGTRLTVT.